The clone carrying this T cell receptor beta chain was seen only a few times. What it binds is not known. It was RNA transcripts that yielded the amplified TCR beta CDR3 regions. When the TCR CDR3 underwent first-round RT-PCR, the HTBI primer set was used. TCRdb re-analysed the multiplex PCR reads in MiXCR, keeping a single row per CDR3 protein. The top ten clones hold 25% to 30% of a sample with around 540,000 distinct CDR3 sequences, about 15% of them seen once. This CDR3 is 14 amino acids long. The V and J ends lost 6 bases and 1 base respectively, with 12 bases between them. Germline V gives CDR1 MNHNS, CDR2 SASEGT. The data are from a study of T cells in Graves' hyperthyroidism and ophthalmopathy. Study-level points and caveats: Researchers report that a 13 V-J model separated ophthalmopathy from stable hyperthyroidism.

Material for sequencing was blood. The source of this sequence is a woman between 25 and 40 years old with Graves' ophthalmopathy. The V call is TRBV6-1, the J call TRBJ2-5; possibly TRBD1 for D (6 bases). The CDR3 DNA reads TGTGCCAGCAGCGACAGGAACATCCAAGAGACCCAGTACTTC. Encoded protein: CASSDRNIQETQYF.